Listed below are T cell receptor beta chains from one sample, sequenced in a study of T cell responses to AZD1222 COVID-19 vaccine. Only in-frame clones appear in the TCRdb table, and some are missing; sequencing was by immunoSEQ multiplex PCR. The table records 200,000 or so clones, 87% of them present only once. This material consisted of peripheral blood, taken on day 0 of MenACWY control vaccination. The receptor set was obtained from an adult in good health. The CDR3 runs from the conserved cysteine through the conserved F or W. Each record gives: clone size, D gene, V gene, J gene, CDR3 DNA, CDR3 protein. D genes are given only for firm matches. Only part of the rows carry a size: once, few, many, or a class if the clone is expanded.

NA	TRBD1	TRBV28	TRBJ1-2	TGTGCCAGCAGTTTATCGGACAGGGGGTTTATCTATGGCTACACCTTC	CASSLSDRGFIYGYTF
NA	NA	TRBV7-2	TRBJ2-1	TGTGCCAGCAGCTTAGTGCCCGGCCTCTCCTACAATGAGCAGTTCTTC	CASSLVPGLSYNEQFF
NA	NA	TRBV28	TRBJ1-5	TGTGCCAGCAGTTTATTACAAGGTAATCAGCCCCAGCATTTT	CASSLLQGNQPQHF
NA	TRBD1	TRBV7-9	TRBJ1-2	TGTGCCAGCAGCCAAGGGACAGCAGATTGGGGCTACACCTTC	CASSQGTADWGYTF
NA	TRBD1	TRBV6-5	TRBJ2-1	TGTGCCAGCCGGGACAGAGGCTACAATGAGCAGTTCTTC	CASRDRGYNEQFF
NA	NA	TRBV19	TRBJ1-6	TGTGCCAGTAGTATCATATTGGATGTGAGAAAGACCTATAATTCACCCCTCCACTTT	CASSIILDVRKTYNSPLHF
NA	TRBD1	TRBV9	TRBJ1-6	TGTGCCAGCAGCCCCAGACAGGGTAACGCCTATAATTCACCTCTCCACTTT	CASSPRQGNAYNSPLHF
NA	TRBD2	TRBV6-2/TRBV6-3	TRBJ2-7	TGTGCCAGCAGTCGGGAGGGCCGATTGACCTTCTACGAGCAGTACTTC	CASSREGRLTFYEQYF
NA	NA	TRBV30	TRBJ1-2	TGTGCCTGGAGCGTTTATGGAGACTATGGCTACACCTTC	CAWSVYGDYGYTF
NA	NA	TRBV30	TRBJ1-1	TGTGCCTGGAAAATCCAGTTTGGCAACACTGAAGCTTTCTTT	CAWKIQFGNTEAFF
NA	TRBD1	TRBV7-9	TRBJ1-2	TGTGCCAGCAGCCAGGACAGGGAAGGTGGCTACACCTTC	CASSQDREGGYTF
once	NA	TRBV28	TRBJ1-6	TGTGCCAGCAGTTTAGTCAAGAGCTCCTATAATTCACCCCTCCACTTT	CASSLVKSSYNSPLHF
NA	TRBD1	TRBV23-1	TRBJ2-7	TGCGCCAGCAGTCAAAACTCCAGCCGGGACAGACCCTACGAGCAGTACTTC	CASSQNSSRDRPYEQYF
NA	TRBD1	TRBV5-8	TRBJ2-7	TGTGCACAGGGGGAAGACTACGAGCAGTACTTC	CAQGEDYEQYF
NA	TRBD1	TRBV9	TRBJ2-5	TGTGCCAGCAGCGTTAGCAGGGGGCGAGGTGCGGAGAAAGGGACCCAGTACTTC	CASSVSRGRGAEKGTQYF
NA	NA	TRBV7-2	TRBJ2-2	TGTGCCAGCAGCTTAGCGGCAGGCGTTAACACCGGGGAGCTGTTTTTT	CASSLAAGVNTGELFF
NA	NA	TRBV12-3/TRBV12-4	TRBJ1-2	TGTGCCAGCAGTTTACTGGGAGATGGCTACACCTTC	CASSLLGDGYTF
once	NA	TRBV9	TRBJ1-4	TGTGCCAGCAGCGTAGCACAGGGTCCTAATGAAAAACTGTTTTTT	CASSVAQGPNEKLFF
NA	TRBD1	TRBV9	TRBJ2-7	TGTGCCAGCAGCGTAGGGGCCAGAGACAGGGCGTCCGAGCAGTACTTC	CASSVGARDRASEQYF
few	NA	TRBV12-3/TRBV12-4	TRBJ1-2	TGTGCCAGCAGTTCGGGACGGAACTATGGCTACACCTTC	CASSSGRNYGYTF
NA	TRBD1	TRBV28	TRBJ1-4	TGTGCCAGCAGTTTATATGCGGGGACAGGGGGCGGCGGCCTTGAAAAACTGTTTTTT	CASSLYAGTGGGGLEKLFF
NA	NA	TRBV12-1	TRBJ2-1	TGTGCCAGCAGCGCGACTAGCGGGAAGGGAAATGAGCAGTTCTTC	CASSATSGKGNEQFF
NA	NA	TRBV19	TRBJ1-4	TGTGCCAGTAGTACCCGCCCGGGGGGCGCAAGTTCCAGGCTTGAAAAACTGTTTTTT	CASSTRPGGASSRLEKLFF
NA	TRBD2	TRBV9	TRBJ2-3	TGTGCCAGCAGCATTAGCGGGGGAAGCACAGATACGCAGTATTTT	CASSISGGSTDTQYF
NA	TRBD2	TRBV7-9	TRBJ2-7	TGTGCCAGCAGCTTGGGACTAGCGGGAGAGACGACCTACGAGCAGTACTTC	CASSLGLAGETTYEQYF
once	NA	TRBV15	TRBJ2-2	TGTGCCACTAGTAGAGGGGGAAGGCACAGGTTTTCCGGGGAGCTGTTTTTT	CATSRGGRHRFSGELFF
NA	TRBD2	TRBV19	TRBJ2-3	TGTGCCAGTAGTATACTAGCGGGATTCACAGATACGCAGTATTTT	CASSILAGFTDTQYF
NA	NA	TRBV2	TRBJ1-3	TGTGCCAGCAGTGAAGACGCTCGCTCTGGAAACACCATATATTTT	CASSEDARSGNTIYF
once	TRBD1	TRBV6-4	TRBJ1-5	TGTGCCAGCAGTGCACCCCGGACAGGGTACGATCAGCCCCAGCATTTT	CASSAPRTGYDQPQHF
few	TRBD2	TRBV2	TRBJ2-1	TGTGCCAGCAGACTAGCGGGAGGCTCCTACAATGAGCAGTTCTTC	CASRLAGGSYNEQFF
NA	NA	TRBV18	TRBJ2-1	TGTGCCAGCTCACCAGGGCCCAGCTCCTACAATGAGCAGTTCTTC	CASSPGPSSYNEQFF
NA	NA	TRBV7-6	TRBJ1-1	TGTGCCAGCAGCTTACAACCCCAGGGAGGCGGCACTGAAGCTTTCTTT	CASSLQPQGGGTEAFF
once	NA	TRBV18	TRBJ2-3	TGTGCCAGCTCACCAATCGGTAGCACAGATACGCAGTATTTT	CASSPIGSTDTQYF
NA	TRBD1	TRBV29-1	TRBJ1-2	TGCAGCGTCGCAGGGACAGGGGGCGTCTATGGCTACACCTTC	CSVAGTGGVYGYTF
NA	NA	TRBV5-1	TRBJ2-5	TGCGCCAGCAGCTTAGGGGATGAGACCCAGTACTTC	CASSLGDETQYF
NA	TRBD2	TRBV2	TRBJ2-2	TGTGCCAGCAGCGGGGCGCTAGCGGGTCCCACCGGGGAGCTGTTTTTT	CASSGALAGPTGELFF
NA	NA	TRBV6-5	TRBJ1-6	TGTGCCAGCAGTTACGGAGGGGCGAATTCACCCCTCCACTTT	CASSYGGANSPLHF
NA	NA	TRBV2	TRBJ1-6	TGTGCCAGCAGGTCCGGCCAGGTCTATAATTCACCCCTCCACTTT	CASRSGQVYNSPLHF
NA	NA	TRBV7-9	TRBJ2-7	TGTGCCAGCAGCCGGGATGGCGGCGAGCAGTACTTC	CASSRDGGEQYF
NA	TRBD2	TRBV6-2/TRBV6-3	TRBJ2-2	TGTGCCAGCAGTTATCTCCGACTAGCGGGAGATCCCGGGGAGCTGTTTTTT	CASSYLRLAGDPGELFF
NA	NA	TRBV29-1	TRBJ1-1	TGCAGCGTTGACCGCCAGGGATTTACGAACACTGAAGCTTTCTTT	CSVDRQGFTNTEAFF
NA	NA	TRBV6-2/TRBV6-3	TRBJ2-7	TGTGCCAGCAGTTTTGGCAGGAGGGATGGGGGCAACGAGCAGTACTTC	CASSFGRRDGGNEQYF
NA	NA	TRBV7-9	TRBJ1-2	TGTGCCAGCAGCTTATCAGGGGTGAGGGATGGCTACACCTTC	CASSLSGVRDGYTF
NA	NA	TRBV7-2	TRBJ2-7	TGTGCCAGCGGGGGGACGGCCTCCTACGAGCAGTACTTC	CASGGTASYEQYF
few	NA	TRBV21-1	TRBJ1-3	TGTGCCAGCAGCTTCTGGGGACAGGAGGACTCTGGAAACACCATATATTTT	CASSFWGQEDSGNTIYF
NA	NA	TRBV6-2/TRBV6-3	TRBJ1-4	TGTGCCAGCAGTTACGAGGGACGCAGTAATGAAAAACTGTTTTTT	CASSYEGRSNEKLFF
few	TRBD2	TRBV3-1/TRBV3-2	TRBJ2-1	TGTGCCAGCAGCCAAGCCAAGCGGGAGAGAACTGAGCAGTTCTTC	CASSQAKRERTEQFF
NA	NA	TRBV6-5	TRBJ2-1	TGTGCCAGCAGTCTTACTGGCTACAATGAGCAGTTCTTC	CASSLTGYNEQFF
NA	TRBD2	TRBV2	TRBJ2-7	TGTGCCAGCAGAGAGGGACTAGCGGATGACTACGAGCAGTACTTC	CASREGLADDYEQYF
once	NA	TRBV7-3	TRBJ1-2	TGTGCCAGCAGCTTAGAAGGAAACTATGGCTACACCTTC	CASSLEGNYGYTF
NA	TRBD1	TRBV5-6	TRBJ1-2	TGTGCCAGCAGCCAGACAGGGGGAGGCTACACCTTC	CASSQTGGGYTF
NA	NA	TRBV29-1	TRBJ2-7	TGCAGCGTCCTTAGCGTTTGGGAGCAGTACTTC	CSVLSVWEQYF
NA	NA	TRBV30	TRBJ1-3	TGTGCCTGGAGTCGGTGGGGCTCTACCTCTGGAAACACCATATATTTT	CAWSRWGSTSGNTIYF
NA	TRBD1	TRBV25-1	TRBJ2-7	TGTGCCAGCACCCCGGGACAGGGATTCTCCGAGCAGTACTTC	CASTPGQGFSEQYF